Given below is one TCR beta chain in context. The data originate from a study of blood T cell repertoires in COVID-19. Study at large: From the United States, Italy and Spain came samples of acute and convalescent COVID-19. In each case, the material was cDNA or gDNA derived from T cells, B-cell-depleted T cells, or PBMCs.

As originally analysed: From reference gene primer amplification, estimates of nucleated cell counts were derived. Sequencing was performed with immunoSEQ multiplex PCR; in TCRdb, only in-frame clones are kept and a portion is missing. V, J and clone size are taken as reported in that table, and D and trimming were inferred from the DNA itself. The sample contains approximately 150,000 clones, approximately 90% of which appear only once. With V trimmed by 0 bases and J by 2 bases, 13 bases remained unmatched. The CDR3 is 18 amino acids. Germline V gene lookup returns CDR1 MGHRA and CDR2 YSYEKL. V gene TRBV4-1 combines with J gene TRBJ2-7; the match to TRBD1 covers 7 bases. The receptor comes from a woman aged 55-75 years who had recovered from COVID-19. The sequenced material came from peripheral blood. Written as DNA, the CDR3 is TGCGCCAGCAGCCAAGATCAGGAGCGAACAGGGGTTACCTACGAGCAGTACTTC. It translates to CASSQDQERTGVTYEQYF.